This TCR beta chain was captured by sequencing in a study of early T cells in non-severe SARS-CoV-2 infection listed by TCRdb under 2021. Study-wide context: Because TCR sequencing was done on bulk RNA from unsorted whole blood, the alpha and beta chains could not be paired.

Overall study outcomes, separate from this receptor: VDJdb matching was skewed toward anti-spike CD8 responses and likely underestimated virus-specific expansions, missing private and CD4 specificities.

There are 18 amino acids in the CDR3, from cysteine to phenylalanine inclusive. Just CDR3 DNA is preserved here, 54 bases in frame from base 1. Based on the germline V gene, the CDR1 and CDR2 sequences are SGHRS and YFSETQ. Here V drops 0 bases and J drops 0 bases, and the junction holds 4 bases not matched to any gene. A note on this clonotype: No cognate antigen has been identified for it. Per-base quality was not reported, and no clone a single base away is much larger than it.

Set within a cohort of healthcare workers in London, UK, this nested case-control study involved weekly PCR testing of nasopharyngeal swabs along with blood sampling. Healthcare workers were recruited between 23 and 31 March 2020, during the week of the UK lockdown, and were followed weekly for up to roughly 16 weeks. Libraries were built with 5' RACE. TCRdb records NextSeq 500 as the sequencer. To correct for sequencing error and PCR bias, the TCR library protocol tagged individual cDNA molecules with unique molecular identifiers. TCR alpha and beta chains were both sequenced, and the abundances of alpha and beta sequences in each sample were closely correlated with each other. The study's own analysis went as follows. V gene, J gene and CDR3 annotation of TCR sequences was performed with Decombinator V4. Expanded TCRs were defined as changing significantly between any two time points under a Poisson model with p below 0.0001. TCR abundances were normalised to the total number of TCRs sequenced per sample and expressed as counts per million. TRAV1-2 paired with TRAJ12, TRAJ20 or TRAJ33 defined MAIT TCRs, while TRAV10 paired with TRAJ18 defined iNKT TCRs. VDJdb, accessed on 1 November 2021, was searched for TCRs annotated for CMV, EBV and SARS-CoV-2, and TCRs annotated for more than one antigen were excluded. TCRdb reprocessed the public reads (quality trimming at Q25 with fastp, clone calling with MiXCR) and kept in-frame beta chains. Duplicate CDR3 protein sequences are folded into a single record with the most common DNA and genes. These V and J calls derive from TCRdb rather than the authors' analysis. The sample data list 80,000 to 100,000 distinct CDR3 sequences, and 11% of these were observed just once. The ten largest clones capture around 4.8% of the sample.

The sequence was obtained from an adult who was a healthcare worker with PCR-confirmed SARS-CoV-2 infection or an uninfected control (not recorded which). Specimen: whole blood, collected at baseline. The chain was built from TRBV5-1 and TRBJ2-3; 13 junctional bases match TRBD2. The CDR3 has the sequence CASSLATSGGTSTDTQYF. At the DNA level, the sequence is TGCGCCAGCAGCTTGGCGACTAGCGGGGGGACTAGCACAGATACGCAGTATTTT.